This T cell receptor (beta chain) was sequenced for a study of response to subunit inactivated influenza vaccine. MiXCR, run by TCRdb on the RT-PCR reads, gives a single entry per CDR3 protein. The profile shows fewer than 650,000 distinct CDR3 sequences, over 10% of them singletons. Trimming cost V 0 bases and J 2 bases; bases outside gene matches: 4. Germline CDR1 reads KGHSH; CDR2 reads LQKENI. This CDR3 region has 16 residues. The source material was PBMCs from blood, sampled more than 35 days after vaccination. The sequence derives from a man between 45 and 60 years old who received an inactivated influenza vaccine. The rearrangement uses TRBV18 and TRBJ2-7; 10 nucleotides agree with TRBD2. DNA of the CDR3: TGTGCCAGCTCACCACCACTCCTAGCGGGGGCCTACGAGCAGTACTTC. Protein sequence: CASSPPLLAGAYEQYF.